This record covers a single T cell receptor (beta chain). Its antigen is as yet unknown. The V gene lost 0 bases and the J gene lost 5 bases, with 9 bases spanning the gap. The germline V gene has CDR1 SGDLS and CDR2 YYNGEE. CDR3 size: 13 residues. The assay was immunoSEQ multiplex PCR, and TCRdb's table has in-frame clones only and misses some. Seen here are 95,000 to 150,000 clones, over 75% observed once, and the top ten hold over 5.5%. This entry is derived from a study of T cell responses to AZD1222 COVID-19 vaccine. Study-level results: Donor demographics were predominantly white British with a female majority; clonal diversity may be underestimated. Only a handful of AZD1222 recipients, six or seven in all, had baseline seropositivity. Repertoire sampling happened only post peak T cell response.

Sequenced material: peripheral blood, taken on day 0 of AZD1222 vaccination. The V call is TRBV9, the J call TRBJ2-7; D might be TRBD1 (5 bases). The receptor was derived from an adult in good health. CDR3 sequence (DNA): TGTGCCAGCAGCGTAGCGGGCAGGGACGAGCAGTACTTC. Amino acid sequence: CASSVAGRDEQYF.